The 23 T cell receptor beta chains in this list originate from one sample, sequenced in a study of T cell repertoires in cytomegalovirus infection. TCRdb recomputed calls from the reads with MiXCR, one row per CDR3 protein. The sample holds hundreds of thousands of distinct CDR3 sequences, roughly a third seen once. The antigens for these receptors are not known. Source: cultured PBMCs, taken from culture after CMV antigen stimulation. The receptors stem from a human donor in good health (CMV status not recorded). Some clones in this sample may be carry-over from other donors' samples.

The rearrangement links TRBV27 to TRBJ2-1, with no clear D. This CDR3 is built from 15 residues. V was cut by 0 bases and J by 5 bases, with 11 bases left in between. CDR1 MNHEY and CDR2 SMNVEV come from the germline V gene (reference sequence). CDR3 sequence: CASSLSEAAHNEQFF. The CDR3 DNA follows: TGTGCCAGCAGTTTATCGGAAGCAGCCCACAATGAGCAGTTCTTC.

The genes are TRBV6-2 or TRBV6-3 and TRBJ1-1; D is ambiguous. This CDR3 comprises 11 residues. Trimming pared 2 bases from V and 8 bases from J, leaving 6 bases between. CDR1 is MNHEY and CDR2 is SVGEGT in the germline V gene. The CDR3 nucleotides read TGTGCCAGCAGTTACCAGCTAGAAGCTTTCTTT. As protein: CASSYQLEAFF.

This chain connects TRBV19 to TRBJ2-3; 8 nucleotides align to TRBD1. The CDR3 contains 19 residues. The V and J ends lost 5 bases and 0 bases, in that order; junction bases with no gene match: 16. The germline CDR1 and CDR2 sequences are LNHDA and SQIVND (reference sequence). CDR3 DNA sequence: TGTGCCAGTAGTTTACGCGGCAGGGGGCAACCATCTAGCACAGATACGCAGTATTTT. It specifies CASSLRGRGQPSSTDTQYF.

This clonotype was observed a handful of times. The V call is TRBV28, the J call TRBJ1-1; no reliable D call. V lost 6 bases, J lost 1 base, and 12 bases lay in between. The length of the CDR3 is 14 residues. CDR1 is MDHEN and CDR2 is SYDVKM in the germline V gene. The CDR3 nucleotides are TGTGCCAGCAGACTTTATACAGAGAACACTGAAGCTTTCTTT. Protein product: CASRLYTENTEAFF.

The CDR3: CASNSRLGANTGELFF. The CDR3 DNA reads as TGTGCCAGCAACTCAAGGCTTGGGGCGAACACCGGGGAGCTGTTTTTT. The V gene is TRBV12-3 or TRBV12-4, the J gene TRBJ2-2; D gene unclear. V was cut by 7 bases and J by 0 bases, with 15 bases left in between. The CDR3 extends over 16 amino acids.

A remark on this clonotype: A junction end diverges from the germline sequence, so it may reflect a read error. V usage is TRBV6-1 and J usage is TRBJ2-2, with D possibly TRBD2 on 5 matching bases. Germline V gene lookup returns CDR1 MNHNS and CDR2 SASEGT. This CDR3 is built from 10 residues. As DNA, the CDR3 is TGTGGCAGCGGAGGCCGGGAGCTGTTTTTT. Protein sequence: CGSGGRELFF.

This clonotype was seen repeatedly, ten times or more. CDR3 DNA sequence: TGTGCCAGCAGCTTATTTCTAGCGGGAGGAAAGGAGCAGTTCTTC. This encodes CASSLFLAGGKEQFF. V and J are TRBV7-2 and TRBJ2-1; TRBD2 matches 11 bases. V was pared by 2 bases and J by 10 bases, with 7 bases of the junction left unmatched. Germline lookup yields CDR1 SGHTA and CDR2 FQGNSA. This CDR3 is built from 15 residues.

This chain joins TRBV24-1 and TRBJ2-2; 7 bases fit TRBD1. The J segment lost 7 bases and the V segment lost 5 bases, leaving 6 bases of the junction unmatched. CDR3 length: 14 residues. The germline V gene has CDR1 KGHDR and CDR2 SFDVKD. CDR3 in DNA: TGTGCCACCAGTGTCACAGGGGATCACGGGGAGCTGTTTTTT. Its translation: CATSVTGDHGELFF.

This clonotype has ten or more counts. The chain combines TRBV7-2 with TRBJ1-6; weak D call: TRBD1 (5 bases). V shed 5 bases and J shed 10 bases, with 21 bases lying between them. This CDR3 has 16 residues. Germline V gene data show CDR1 as SGHTA and CDR2 as FQGNSA. CDR3 region: CASSAYPAGSGSPLHF. DNA for the CDR3: TGTGCCAGCAGCGCCTACCCGGCAGGGTCGGGCTCACCCCTCCACTTT.

Many counts were recorded for this clonotype. This sequence joins TRBV11-3 and TRBJ1-1; weak D call: TRBD1 (5 bases). V was trimmed by 5 bases and J by 1 base, leaving 11 bases between them. Per the germline V gene, CDR1 is SGHNT and CDR2 is YENEEA. This CDR3 spans 14 amino acids. The CDR3 loop reads CASSHAGTNTEAFF. In nucleotides, the CDR3 is TGTGCCAGCAGCCACGCAGGGACGAACACTGAAGCTTTCTTT. Filled out from reference TRBV11-3 and TRBJ1-1, the complete variable domain reads EAGVVQSPRYKIIEKKQPVAFWCNPISGHNTLYWYLQNLGQGPELLIRYENEEAVDDSQLPKDRFSAERLKGVDSTLKIQPAELGDSAVYLCASSHAGTNTEAFFGQGTRLTVV.

As to this clonotype: At one of its ends the junction is not consistent with the germline gene, which may arise from a read error. This chain uses TRBV5-3 with TRBJ1-1; possible D gene TRBD1, 6 bases. TRBV5-3 is designated an ORF whose function remains uncertain. The CDR3 is 16 amino acids. The CDR3 bases are TGTGCCAGCAGCTTGGGGGGACAAAGAATGAACACTGAAGCTTTCTTT. Residues: CASSLGGQRMNTEAFF.

The table lists this clonotype with a count of one. One end of the junction is discordant with germline, which a read error may explain. This chain joins TRBV7-4 and TRBJ2-7; D is perhaps TRBD2 (6 bases). CDR3 length: 17 amino acids. Per the germline V gene, CDR1 is SGHVT and CDR2 is SQSDAQ. CDR3 in amino acids: CASSSTGGTLARYERYF. In DNA, the CDR3 is TGTGCCAGCAGCTCGACCGGAGGGACCTTAGCCCGCTACGAGCGGTACTTC.

The chain couples TRBV5-1 to TRBJ2-5, with 8 bases aligning to TRBD2. CDR1 and CDR2 from the germline V gene are SGHRS and YFSETQ. V was clipped by 1 base and J by 3 bases; unmatched bases: 5. The CDR3 is 15 residues long. The CDR3 sequence is CASSLTSGGEETQYF. The CDR3 region has the DNA TGCGCCAGCAGCTTGACCTCGGGAGGGGAAGAGACCCAGTACTTC.

As DNA, the CDR3 is TGTGCCAGCAGTCTAGCGGGAGGGCCAGGAGAGCAGTTCTTC. It translates to CASSLAGGPGEQFF. The chain combines TRBV6-6 with TRBJ2-1, with TRBD2 matching 12 bases. The CDR3 is made up of 14 amino acids. Germline CDR1 is MNHNY and CDR2 is SVGAGI (reference sequence). The junction had 6 bases not matched to a gene; V was cut back by 5 bases and J by 10 bases.

This clonotype was picked up many times. This chain links TRBV7-2 with TRBJ2-1; no clear D gene. The V gene lost 5 bases and the J gene lost 4 bases, with 18 bases spanning the gap. Germline CDR1 SGHTA, CDR2 FQGNSA. The CDR3 sequence is 16 residues long. CDR3 in amino acids: CASSPRFRNNYNEQFF. Written as DNA, the CDR3 is TGTGCCAGCAGCCCCCGCTTCAGGAATAATTACAATGAGCAGTTCTTC.

This clonotype was picked up a small number of times. The chain recombines TRBV25-1 with TRBJ2-7; no clear D. V gave up 4 bases and J gave up 1 base, with 11 bases separating them. CDR3 size: 14 residues. Per the germline V gene, CDR1 is MGHDK and CDR2 is SYGVNS. The CDR3 DNA reads TGTGCCAGCAGTGGCCTTAGAGGTTCCTACGAGCAGTACTTC. It codes for CASSGLRGSYEQYF.

This clonotype has just one count. The chain is built from TRBV7-2 and TRBJ1-1; TRBD1 is a possible D gene (6 bases). CDR3 size: 14 residues. With 5 bases removed from V and 7 bases from J, the gap between germline ends came to 17 bases. CDR1 and CDR2 from the germline V gene are SGHTA and FQGNSA. The CDR3 DNA reads TGTGCCAGCAGCCTGGGGGGACAAACGAATGAAGCTTTCTTT. This gives the protein CASSLGGQTNEAFF.

This clonotype came up a few times. The V and J genes are TRBV14 and TRBJ2-5; D possibly corresponds to TRBD2 (5 bases). Trimming stripped 6 bases from V and 1 base from J, with 18 bases between. The CDR3 sequence is 16 residues long. Per the germline V gene, CDR1 is SGHDN and CDR2 is FVKESK. The CDR3 sequence: CASSRPGSALQETQYF. The CDR3 nucleotides read TGTGCCAGCAGTCGACCGGGATCAGCCCTCCAAGAGACCCAGTACTTC.

This clonotype was seen more than once but under ten times. The chain has TRBV20-1 and TRBJ2-2; 12 bases align to TRBD2. Germline lookup yields CDR1 DFQATT and CDR2 SNEGSKA (reference sequence). V lost 7 bases, J lost 6 bases, and 3 bases stayed unmatched. The CDR3 runs 13 residues. The CDR3 protein is CSVLAGGPGELFF. The CDR3 DNA is TGCAGTGTCCTAGCGGGAGGGCCCGGGGAGCTGTTTTTT.

This clonotype was counted ten times or more. The chain carries TRBV7-2 and TRBJ2-1; TRBD2 might be the D (5 bases). The CDR3 totals 15 residues. CDR1 SGHTA and CDR2 FQGNSA come from the germline V gene. Trimming removed 2 bases from V and 2 bases from J, with 10 bases in between. CDR3 bases: TGTGCCAGCAGCTTAAGTTCCGGGACCTACAATGAGCAGTTCTTC. Its protein product is CASSLSSGTYNEQFF.

This chain joins TRBV29-1 and TRBJ2-3; maybe TRBD1 (6 bases). With 3 bases removed from V and 0 bases from J, the gap between germline ends came to 13 bases. The CDR3 loop spans 15 amino acids. Germline V gene lookup returns CDR1 SQVTM and CDR2 ANQGSEA. This chain's CDR3 is CSVEGAVPSTDTQYF. As DNA, the CDR3 is TGCAGCGTTGAGGGGGCGGTACCTAGCACAGATACGCAGTATTTT.

This clonotype was seen a few times. The J gene is TRBJ2-1, the V gene TRBV9; perhaps TRBD2 as D (5 bases). The germline gives CDR1 SGDLS, CDR2 YYNGEE. V was trimmed by 2 bases and J by 0 bases, leaving 15 bases between them. The CDR3 loop spans 17 amino acids. For the CDR3, the DNA is TGTGCCAGCAGCGTGGCCCCGACGGGAAGCTCCTACAATGAGCAGTTCTTC. This sequence encodes CASSVAPTGSSYNEQFF.

The genes are TRBV29-1 and TRBJ1-1, with 10 bases aligning to TRBD1. The germline gives CDR1 SQVTM, CDR2 ANQGSEA. The V gene end was trimmed by 4 bases and the J gene end by 4 bases; junction bases not matched to a gene: 6. The CDR3 covers 14 residues. CDR3 region: CSVGQGATSTEAFF. For the CDR3, the DNA is TGCAGCGTTGGACAGGGGGCGACCAGCACTGAAGCTTTCTTT. Variable domain in full (rest from reference TRBV29-1 and TRBJ1-1): SAVISQKPSRDICQRGTSLTIQCQVDSQVTMMFWYRQQPGQSLTLIATANQGSEATYESGFVIDKFPISRPNLTFSTLTVSNMSPEDSSIYLCSVGQGATSTEAFFGQGTRLTVV.